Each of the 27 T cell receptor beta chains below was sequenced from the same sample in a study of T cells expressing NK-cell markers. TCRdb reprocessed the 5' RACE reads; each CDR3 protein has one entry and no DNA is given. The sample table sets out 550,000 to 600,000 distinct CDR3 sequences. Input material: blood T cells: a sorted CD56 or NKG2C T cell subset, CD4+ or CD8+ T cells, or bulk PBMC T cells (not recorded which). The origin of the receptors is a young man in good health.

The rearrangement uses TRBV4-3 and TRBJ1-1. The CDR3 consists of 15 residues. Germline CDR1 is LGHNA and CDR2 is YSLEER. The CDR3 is CASSQEEGINTEAFF.

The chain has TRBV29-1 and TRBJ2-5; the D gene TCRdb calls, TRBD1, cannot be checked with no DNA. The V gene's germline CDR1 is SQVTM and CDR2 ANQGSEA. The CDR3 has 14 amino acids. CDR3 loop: CSVHPLSASETQYF. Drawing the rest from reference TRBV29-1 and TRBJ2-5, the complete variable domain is SAVISQKPSRDICQRGTSLTIQCQVDSQVTMMFWYRQQPGQSLTLIATANQGSEATYESGFVIDKFPISRPNLTFSTLTVSNMSPEDSSIYLCSVHPLSASETQYFGPGTRLLVL.

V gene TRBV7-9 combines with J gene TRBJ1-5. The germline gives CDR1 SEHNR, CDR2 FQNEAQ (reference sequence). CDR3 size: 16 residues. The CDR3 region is CASSLGQENSNQPQHF.

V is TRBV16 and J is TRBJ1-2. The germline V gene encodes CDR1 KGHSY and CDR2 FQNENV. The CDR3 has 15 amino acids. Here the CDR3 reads CASSPVRSPNYGYTF.

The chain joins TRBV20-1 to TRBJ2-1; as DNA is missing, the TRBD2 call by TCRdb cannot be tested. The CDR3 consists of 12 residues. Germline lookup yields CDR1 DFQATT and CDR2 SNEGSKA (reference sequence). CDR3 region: CSAGTSLIRQFF.

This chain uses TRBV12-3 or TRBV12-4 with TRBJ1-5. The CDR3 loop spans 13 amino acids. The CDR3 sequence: CASSHNPDQPQHF.

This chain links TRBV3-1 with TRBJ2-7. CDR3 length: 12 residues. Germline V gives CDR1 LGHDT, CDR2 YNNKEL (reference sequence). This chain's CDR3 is CASSRIDYEQYF.

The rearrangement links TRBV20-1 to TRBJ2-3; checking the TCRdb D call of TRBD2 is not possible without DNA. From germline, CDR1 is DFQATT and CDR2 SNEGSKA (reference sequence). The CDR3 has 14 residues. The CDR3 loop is CSTLGGAVTDTQYF.

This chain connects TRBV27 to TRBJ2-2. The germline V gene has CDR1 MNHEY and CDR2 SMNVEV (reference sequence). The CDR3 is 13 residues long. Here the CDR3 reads CASSRWNAGELFF.

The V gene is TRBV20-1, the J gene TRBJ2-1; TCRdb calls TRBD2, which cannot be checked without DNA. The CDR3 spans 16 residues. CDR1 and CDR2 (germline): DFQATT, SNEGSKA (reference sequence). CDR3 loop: CSARNPAGGTYNEQFF.

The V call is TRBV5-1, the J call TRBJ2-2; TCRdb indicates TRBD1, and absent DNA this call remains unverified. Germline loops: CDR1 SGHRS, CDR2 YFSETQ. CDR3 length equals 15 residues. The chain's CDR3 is CASSQVAANTGELFF.

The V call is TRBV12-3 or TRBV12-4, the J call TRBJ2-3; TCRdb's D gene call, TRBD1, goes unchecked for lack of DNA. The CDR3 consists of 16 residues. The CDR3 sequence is CASSLVRDRGVHTQYF.

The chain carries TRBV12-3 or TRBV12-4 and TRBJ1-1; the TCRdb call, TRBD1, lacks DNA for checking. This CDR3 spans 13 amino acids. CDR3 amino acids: CASRTTGNTEAFF.

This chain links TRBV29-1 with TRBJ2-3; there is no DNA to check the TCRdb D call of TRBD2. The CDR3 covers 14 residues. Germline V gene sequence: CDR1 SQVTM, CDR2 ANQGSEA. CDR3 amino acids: CSVLSGTGTDTQYF.

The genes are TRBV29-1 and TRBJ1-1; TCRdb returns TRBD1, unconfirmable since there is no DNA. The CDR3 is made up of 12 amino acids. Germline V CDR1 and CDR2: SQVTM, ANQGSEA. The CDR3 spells CSVGGVNTEAFF.

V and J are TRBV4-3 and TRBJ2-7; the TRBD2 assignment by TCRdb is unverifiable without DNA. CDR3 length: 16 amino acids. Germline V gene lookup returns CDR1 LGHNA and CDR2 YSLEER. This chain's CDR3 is CASSQVGSGSFVEQYF.

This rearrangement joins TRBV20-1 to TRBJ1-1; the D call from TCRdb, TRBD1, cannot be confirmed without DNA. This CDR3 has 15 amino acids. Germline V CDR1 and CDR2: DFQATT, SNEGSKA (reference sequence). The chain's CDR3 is CSARDASTGATEAFF.

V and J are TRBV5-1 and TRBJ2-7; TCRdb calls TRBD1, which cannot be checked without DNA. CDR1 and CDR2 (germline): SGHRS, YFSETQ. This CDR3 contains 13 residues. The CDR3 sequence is CASSPRVGDEQYF.

CDR3 residues: CASSLGTGAEKLFF. J is TRBJ1-4 and V is TRBV12-3 or TRBV12-4; TCRdb's D call, TRBD1, is unchecked because there is no DNA. The CDR3 contains 14 residues.

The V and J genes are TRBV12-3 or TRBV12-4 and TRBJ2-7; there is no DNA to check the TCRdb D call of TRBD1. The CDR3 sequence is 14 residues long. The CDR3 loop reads CASRLMTGAYEQYF.

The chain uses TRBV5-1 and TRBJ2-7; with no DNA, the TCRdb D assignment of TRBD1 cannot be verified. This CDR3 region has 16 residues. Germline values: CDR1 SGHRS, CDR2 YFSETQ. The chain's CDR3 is CASSHNQGVPTYEQYF.

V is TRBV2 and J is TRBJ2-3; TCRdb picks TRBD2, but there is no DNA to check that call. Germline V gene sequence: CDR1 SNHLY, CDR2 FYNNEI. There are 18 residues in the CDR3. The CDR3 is CASTTWGTSDTSTDTQYF.

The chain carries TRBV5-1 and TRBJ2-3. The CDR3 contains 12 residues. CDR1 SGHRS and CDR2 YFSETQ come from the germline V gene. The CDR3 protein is CASNTGTDTQYF.

This chain's CDR3 is CAISESRREVSYEQYF. The chain couples TRBV10-3 to TRBJ2-7; TCRdb reports TRBD2, a call that lacks DNA to check it against. Germline-derived CDR1 and CDR2 are ENHRY and SYGVKD. This CDR3 spans 16 amino acids.

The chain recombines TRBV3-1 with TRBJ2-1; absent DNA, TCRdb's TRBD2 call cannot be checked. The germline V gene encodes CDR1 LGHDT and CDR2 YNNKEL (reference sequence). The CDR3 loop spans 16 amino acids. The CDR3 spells CASSQVPSGIRFEQFF.

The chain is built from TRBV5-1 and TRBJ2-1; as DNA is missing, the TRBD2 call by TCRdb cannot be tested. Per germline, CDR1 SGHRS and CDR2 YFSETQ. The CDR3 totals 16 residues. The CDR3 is CASSLTGTSKNNEQFF.

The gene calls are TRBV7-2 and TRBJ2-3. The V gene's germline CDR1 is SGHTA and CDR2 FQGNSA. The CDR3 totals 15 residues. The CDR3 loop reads CASTVAGASTDTQYF.